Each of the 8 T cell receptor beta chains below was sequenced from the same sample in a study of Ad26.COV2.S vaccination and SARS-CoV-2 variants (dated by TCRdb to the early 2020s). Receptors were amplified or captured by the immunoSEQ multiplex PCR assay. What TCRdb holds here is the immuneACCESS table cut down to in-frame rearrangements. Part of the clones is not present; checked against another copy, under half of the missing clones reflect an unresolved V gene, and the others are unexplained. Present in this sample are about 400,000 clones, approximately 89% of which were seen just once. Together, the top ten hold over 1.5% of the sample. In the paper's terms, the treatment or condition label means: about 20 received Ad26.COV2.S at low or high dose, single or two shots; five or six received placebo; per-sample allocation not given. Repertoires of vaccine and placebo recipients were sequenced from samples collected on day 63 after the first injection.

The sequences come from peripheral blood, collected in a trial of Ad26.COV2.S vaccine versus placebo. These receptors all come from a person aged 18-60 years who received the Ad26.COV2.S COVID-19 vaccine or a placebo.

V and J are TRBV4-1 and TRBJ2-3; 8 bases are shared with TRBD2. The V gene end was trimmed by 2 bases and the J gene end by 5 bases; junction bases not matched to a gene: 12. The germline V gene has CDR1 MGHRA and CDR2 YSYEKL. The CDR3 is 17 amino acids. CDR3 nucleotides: TGCGCCAGCAGCCAAATAGGGTACGGGAGGGCAGGAGATACGCAGTATTTT. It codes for CASSQIGYGRAGDTQYF.

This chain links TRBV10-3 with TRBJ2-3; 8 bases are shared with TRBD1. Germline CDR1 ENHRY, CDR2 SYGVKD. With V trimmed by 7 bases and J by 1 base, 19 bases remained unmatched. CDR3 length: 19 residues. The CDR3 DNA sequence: TGTGCCATCAAGGAAAACAGGGGGGCGAGGGTTGGTGGCACAGATACGCAGTATTTT. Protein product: CAIKENRGARVGGTDTQYF.

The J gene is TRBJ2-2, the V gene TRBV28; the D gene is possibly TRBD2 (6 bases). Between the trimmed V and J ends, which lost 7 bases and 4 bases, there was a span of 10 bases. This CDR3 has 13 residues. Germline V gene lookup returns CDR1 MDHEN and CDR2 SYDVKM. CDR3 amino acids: CASTLGGTGELFF. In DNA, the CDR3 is TGTGCCAGCACCTTGGGGGGCACCGGGGAGCTGTTTTTT.

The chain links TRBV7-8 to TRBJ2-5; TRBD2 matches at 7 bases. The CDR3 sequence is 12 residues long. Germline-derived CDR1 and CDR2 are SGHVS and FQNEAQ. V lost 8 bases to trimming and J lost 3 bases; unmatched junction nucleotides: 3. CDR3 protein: CASGLEEETQYF. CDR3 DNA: TGTGCCAGCGGACTAGAAGAAGAGACCCAGTACTTC. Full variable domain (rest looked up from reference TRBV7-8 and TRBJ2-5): GAGVSQSPRYKVAKRGQDVALRCDPISGHVSLFWYQQALGQGPEFLTYFQNEAQLDKSGLPSDRFFAERPEGSVSTLKIQRTQQEDSAVYLCASGLEEETQYFGPGTRLLVL.

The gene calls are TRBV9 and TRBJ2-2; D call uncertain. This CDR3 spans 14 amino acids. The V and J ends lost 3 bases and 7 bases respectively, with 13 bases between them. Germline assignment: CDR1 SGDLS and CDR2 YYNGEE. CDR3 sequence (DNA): TGTGCCAGCAGCGCCCAGCGCGTCGGCGGGGAGCTGTTTTTT. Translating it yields CASSAQRVGGELFF.

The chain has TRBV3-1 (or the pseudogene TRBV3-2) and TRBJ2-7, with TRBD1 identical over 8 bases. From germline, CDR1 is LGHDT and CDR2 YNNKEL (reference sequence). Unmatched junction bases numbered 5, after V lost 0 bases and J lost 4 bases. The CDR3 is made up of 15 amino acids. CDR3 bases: TGTGCCAGCAGCCAAGACTACAGGGGGAGGTACGAGCAGTACTTC. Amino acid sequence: CASSQDYRGRYEQYF.

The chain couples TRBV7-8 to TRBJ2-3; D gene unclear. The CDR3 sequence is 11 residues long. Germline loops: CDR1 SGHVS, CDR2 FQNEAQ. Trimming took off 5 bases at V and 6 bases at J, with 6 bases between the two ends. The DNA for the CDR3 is TGTGCCAGCAGCCAGAAGGATACGCAGTATTTT. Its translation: CASSQKDTQYF.

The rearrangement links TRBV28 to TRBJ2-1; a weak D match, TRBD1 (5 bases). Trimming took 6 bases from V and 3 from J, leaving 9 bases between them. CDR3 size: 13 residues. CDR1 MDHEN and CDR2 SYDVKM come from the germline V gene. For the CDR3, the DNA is TGTGCCAGCAGGGACACATTCTACAATGAGCAGTTCTTC. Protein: CASRDTFYNEQFF.